This T cell receptor (beta chain) comes out of a study of CD8 T cells in ankylosing spondylitis. Findings and limits, study-wide: From matched ankylosing spondylitis synovial fluid, disease-linked clones were reportedly recovered at significantly enriched levels. Ankylosing spondylitis blood seemed to carry a telltale TCR beta motif made of eight or nine highly homologous variants. A number of the motif variants had already been described in reactive arthritis synovial fluid and blood. Clones that were linked to disease were CD8+ and were relatively rare in peripheral blood.

The table lists this clonotype with many counts. Antigen: not known. V was trimmed by 4 bases and J by 1 base, leaving 11 bases between them. The length of the CDR3 is 14 residues. CDR1 MNHEY and CDR2 SMNVEV come from the germline V gene (reference sequence). As the method for making TCR beta libraries, quantitative 5'-RACE with molecular barcodes was used. TCRdb re-analysed the 5' RACE reads in MiXCR, keeping a single row per CDR3 protein. This table holds about 500,000 distinct CDR3 sequences, 5.3% found once. The TCR sequence derives from a male donor with ankylosing spondylitis. The sample comprised blood, either unsorted or a sorted T cell fraction (not recorded which). V is TRBV27 and J is TRBJ2-7; a weak D match, TRBD1 (6 bases). The CDR3 nucleotides read TGTGCCAGCAGTTACCGGACAGCGTCCTACGAGCAGTACTTC. Protein: CASSYRTASYEQYF.